This T cell receptor (beta chain) was identified in a study of CDR3 diversity in severe acne. Each CDR3 protein gets one entry after TCRdb re-called the PCR reads with MiXCR. The table includes fewer than 100,000 distinct CDR3 sequences, around 50% detected once. This clonotype was observed many times. The sequenced sample was blood. This clonotype was sampled from a male donor in good health, without acne.

The CDR3 reads CASSHRDSYYNEQFF. Written as DNA, the CDR3 is TGTGCCAGCAGCCACCGGGACTCATATTACAATGAGCAGTTCTTC. The V call is TRBV7-9, the J call TRBJ2-1; a weak D match, TRBD2 (6 bases). From germline, CDR1 is SEHNR and CDR2 FQNEAQ (reference sequence). The V end lost 5 bases, the J end lost 4 bases, and 15 bases lay between the germline ends. CDR3 length: 15 amino acids. Based on the CDR3 plus reference TRBV7-9 and TRBJ2-1, the full variable domain is DTGVSQNPRHKITKRGQNVTFRCDPISEHNRLYWYRQTLGQGPEFLTYFQNEAQLEKSRLLSDRFSAERPKGSFSTLEIQRTEQGDSAMYLCASSHRDSYYNEQFFGPGTRLTVL.